This T cell receptor (beta chain) was documented in a study of cytomegalovirus exposure and HLA in healthy donors. About the study: In a later analysis, the 90 to 150 validation repertoires were reported to have used the same platform as the 600 to 700 first-cohort repertoires.

Remarks on this clone: The antigen is undetermined.

Whole-study results and caveats: Subsequent analysis found a tendency for first-cohort TCR clusters to co-occur within the 110 or so validation repertoires.

Measured with immunoSEQ multiplex PCR; TCRdb has only the in-frame clones, and not every one. The sample includes approximately 280,000 clones, 80% to 90% of them seen just once. Germline loops: CDR1 SGDLS, CDR2 YYNGEE. J lost 8 bases, V lost 2 bases, and 5 bases had no gene match. The CDR3 totals 13 residues. The clonotype originates from a woman between 18 and 30 years old in good health and CMV-seronegative. The sequencing sample was made of PBMCs. This chain joins TRBV9 and TRBJ1-1; 8 nucleotides align to TRBD1. The CDR3 spells CASSVRQGSEAFF. The DNA for the CDR3 is TGTGCCAGCAGCGTCCGACAGGGGTCAGAAGCTTTCTTT.